A single sample gave rise to the 22 T cell receptor beta chains below, sequenced in a study of OX40 agonist ivuxolimab in advanced cancers. Some clones are missing from TCRdb's copy, which holds only in-frame ones; the method was immunoSEQ multiplex PCR. The table records about 62,000 clones, around 80% of them present only once. Sequencing used CD4+ or CD8+ T cells sorted from blood, obtained in a trial of the OX40 agonist ivuxolimab. These receptors were taken from an adult with an advanced solid tumor such as melanoma, head and neck, liver or kidney cancer.

CDR3 amino acids: CASSLQGSNTGELFF. The CDR3 DNA is TGTGCCAGCAGTTTACAGGGATCGAACACCGGGGAGCTGTTTTTT. This rearrangement joins TRBV6-1 to TRBJ2-2; tentative D call: TRBD1 (6 bases). Trimming took 5 bases from V and 0 from J, leaving 10 bases between them. Germline V gene data show CDR1 as MNHNS and CDR2 as SASEGT. This CDR3 contains 15 residues.

The chain links TRBV6-5 to TRBJ2-7, with D maybe TRBD1 (6 bases). This CDR3 contains 13 residues. Germline values: CDR1 MNHEY, CDR2 SVGAGI. V lost 6 bases and J 3 bases, leaving 12 bases between the germline ends. The CDR3 loop reads CASRNGGHYEQYF. CDR3 sequence (DNA): TGTGCCAGCAGAAATGGGGGCCACTACGAGCAGTACTTC.

This clone was seen just once. This rearrangement joins TRBV7-2 to TRBJ1-1, with D maybe TRBD1 (6 bases). The length of the CDR3 is 14 residues. Trimming stripped 5 bases from V and 5 bases from J, with 15 bases between. From germline, CDR1 is SGHTA and CDR2 FQGNSA. In DNA, the CDR3 is TGTGCCAGCAGCACAGGACAGATTGATACTGAAGCTTTCTTT. Amino acids: CASSTGQIDTEAFF.

V is TRBV29-1 and J is TRBJ2-3; perhaps TRBD2 as D (7 bases). Trimming pared 3 bases from V and 2 bases from J, leaving 15 bases between. Germline V lookup: CDR1 SQVTM, CDR2 ANQGSEA. The length of the CDR3 is 15 residues. The CDR3 loop reads CSVEERGGFTDTQYF. CDR3 coding DNA: TGCAGCGTTGAGGAAAGGGGGGGGTTCACAGATACGCAGTATTTT.

The chain combines TRBV5-1 with TRBJ2-3, with TRBD2 matching 7 bases. The CDR3 totals 16 residues. V gave up 1 base and J gave up 2 bases; unmatched junction bases: 7. The germline V gene encodes CDR1 SGHRS and CDR2 YFSETQ. The DNA of the CDR3 is TGCGCCAGCAGCTTGCTGCGGGGGAGGGCCACAGATACGCAGTATTTT. Protein product: CASSLLRGRATDTQYF. Full variable domain (missing parts from reference TRBV5-1 and TRBJ2-3): KAGVTQTPRYLIKTRGQQVTLSCSPISGHRSVSWYQQTPGQGLQFLFEYFSETQRNKGNFPGRFSGRQFSNSRSEMNVSTLELGDSALYLCASSLLRGRATDTQYFGPGTRLTVL.

The chain carries TRBV7-8 and TRBJ2-4; D is ambiguous. The CDR3 is 15 amino acids. V lost 6 bases to trimming and J lost 0 bases, with 12 bases between them. Looked up from germline, CDR1 is SGHVS and CDR2 is FQNEAQ. CDR3 in amino acids: CASSTGSTAKNIQYF. The DNA for the CDR3 is TGTGCCAGCAGTACCGGGTCTACAGCCAAAAACATTCAGTACTTC.

The chain carries TRBV9 and TRBJ1-4; 11 positions agree with TRBD1. The CDR3 length is 16 residues. Germline V lookup: CDR1 SGDLS, CDR2 YYNGEE. V lost 2 bases and J lost 7; bases outside the gene matches: 7. CDR3 amino acids: CASSVLLGQGGEKLFF. The CDR3 DNA is TGTGCCAGCAGCGTTCTTCTGGGACAGGGGGGTGAAAAACTGTTTTTT.

The rearrangement joins TRBV4-3 to TRBJ1-2; D unresolved. Trimming cost V 4 bases and J 4 bases, with 16 bases left between them. Germline V gene sequence: CDR1 LGHNA, CDR2 YSLEER. The CDR3 spans 15 residues. CDR3 DNA: TGCGCCAGCAGCCTAGAAACAGAAATATTCTATGGCTACACCTTC. It is translated as CASSLETEIFYGYTF.

The V and J genes are TRBV29-1 and TRBJ1-1, with D hard to call. This CDR3 is built from 12 residues. CDR1 and CDR2 from the germline V gene are SQVTM and ANQGSEA. CDR3 sequence: CRAGRAGTEAFF. CDR3 coding DNA: TGCAGGGCTGGACGGGCAGGCACTGAAGCTTTCTTT. The full variable domain, its missing parts supplied by reference TRBV29-1 and TRBJ1-1, is SAVISQKPSRDICQRGTSLTIQCQVDSQVTMMFWYRQQPGQSLTLIATANQGSEATYESGFVIDKFPISRPNLTFSTLTVSNMSPEDSSIYLCRAGRAGTEAFFGQGTRLTVV.

This clone occurred once. The gene calls are TRBV7-3 and TRBJ2-3; the D call may be TRBD1 or TRBD2 (5 bases each). The V end lost 1 base, the J end lost 5 bases, and 10 bases lay between the germline ends. The CDR3 loop spans 14 amino acids. Germline V gene lookup returns CDR1 SGHTA and CDR2 FQGTGA. The CDR3 sequence: CASSLRGAGDTQYF. In DNA, the CDR3 is TGTGCCAGCAGCTTAAGAGGGGCGGGAGATACGCAGTATTTT.

The rearrangement joins TRBV5-1 to TRBJ2-3, with 9 bases lining up with TRBD1. This CDR3 spans 15 amino acids. V lost 4 bases and J lost 4; bases outside the gene matches: 7. Germline V gene sequence: CDR1 SGHRS, CDR2 YFSETQ. The CDR3 loop is CASSNTGGAADTQYF. The CDR3 bases are TGCGCCAGCAGCAACACAGGGGGCGCGGCAGATACGCAGTATTTT.

This chain links TRBV18 with TRBJ1-1, with 7 bases fitting TRBD1. V dropped 5 bases and J dropped 2; count of bases not matched to a gene: 8. The CDR3 is made up of 15 amino acids. Germline CDR1 is KGHSH and CDR2 is LQKENI. CDR3 DNA: TGTGCCAGCTCAGCCGGACAGGTTCCAAACACTGAAGCTTTCTTT. Amino acids: CASSAGQVPNTEAFF.

The chain couples TRBV4-3 to TRBJ1-6, with D uncertain. Germline V gene lookup returns CDR1 LGHNA and CDR2 YSLEER. This CDR3 has 13 residues. Trimming took 8 bases from V and 7 from J, leaving 12 bases between them. This CDR3 reads CASGSGRNSPLHF. CDR3 coding DNA: TGCGCCAGCGGAAGCGGAAGGAATTCACCCCTCCACTTT.

The chain uses TRBV19 and TRBJ1-2; weak D call: TRBD1 (5 bases). The germline V gene has CDR1 LNHDA and CDR2 SQIVND (reference sequence). V shed 3 bases and J shed 0 bases, with 11 bases lying between them. The CDR3 is 15 residues long. The CDR3, as DNA: TGTGCCAGTAGTATGGAGGGGAGAGCTAACTATGGCTACACCTTC. Translating it yields CASSMEGRANYGYTF.

This clone was observed a handful of times. The chain links TRBV18 to TRBJ2-3; no clear D gene. Trimming took 1 base from V and 6 from J, leaving 5 bases between them. The CDR3 extends over 12 amino acids. Looked up from germline, CDR1 is KGHSH and CDR2 is LQKENI. The DNA of the CDR3 is TGTGCCAGCTCACCACTTAGGGATACGCAGTATTTT. Its translation is CASSPLRDTQYF.

The chain carries TRBV6-6 and TRBJ1-1; D gene unclear. Germline CDR1 and CDR2: MNHNY and SVGAGI (reference sequence). The CDR3 extends over 12 amino acids. V lost 0 bases, J lost 7 bases, and 6 bases lay in between. The CDR3: CASSYSRVEAFF. In DNA, the CDR3 is TGTGCCAGCAGTTACTCAAGAGTTGAAGCTTTCTTT.

This chain connects TRBV9 to TRBJ1-2, with D perhaps TRBD1 (5 bases). CDR1 SGDLS and CDR2 YYNGEE come from the germline V gene. The CDR3 loop spans 14 amino acids. Trimming cost V 3 bases and J 3 bases, with 12 bases left between them. The CDR3 spells CASSATVEDYGYTF. CDR3 DNA: TGTGCCAGCAGCGCGACAGTCGAGGACTATGGCTACACCTTC.

The gene calls are TRBV4-2 and TRBJ1-2; D ambiguous. CDR3 size: 15 residues. Trimming took off 1 base at V and 1 base at J, with 10 bases between the two ends. In germline, CDR1 is LGHNA, CDR2 YNFKEQ. The CDR3 reads CASSQGSGDNYGYTF. As DNA, the CDR3 is TGTGCCAGCAGCCAAGGGTCAGGAGATAACTATGGCTACACCTTC.

This clone showed up just once. The chain has TRBV19 and TRBJ1-2, with D tentatively TRBD1 (6 bases). V lost 10 bases to trimming and J lost 2 bases, with 14 bases between them. Germline loops: CDR1 LNHDA, CDR2 SQIVND (reference sequence). The CDR3 has 13 amino acids. The CDR3 sequence is CATNDRQNYGYTF. The CDR3 nucleotides are TGTGCCACCAACGACAGGCAAAACTATGGCTACACCTTC.

The chain employs TRBV5-1 and TRBJ2-7, with no clear D. Germline V lookup: CDR1 SGHRS, CDR2 YFSETQ. The CDR3 loop spans 14 amino acids. Trimming cost V 0 bases and J 2 bases, with 9 bases left between them. CDR3 bases: TGCGCCAGCAGCTTGGGGGATCCACCCTACGAGCAGTACTTC. This gives the protein CASSLGDPPYEQYF.

This clone was seen a handful of times. This sequence joins TRBV4-1 and TRBJ2-7, with D possibly being TRBD1 or TRBD2 (6 bases each). Per germline, CDR1 MGHRA and CDR2 YSYEKL. The CDR3 runs 15 residues. The V gene lost 5 bases and the J gene lost 3 bases, with 17 bases spanning the gap. The CDR3 spells CASSKVVGGGYEQYF. CDR3 sequence (DNA): TGCGCCAGCAGCAAAGTCGTTGGAGGGGGCTACGAGCAGTACTTC.

The rearrangement joins TRBV5-6 to TRBJ1-4; maybe TRBD1 (6 bases). V was cut by 2 bases and J by 5 bases, with 13 bases left in between. Germline V gene data show CDR1 as SGHDT and CDR2 as YYEEEE. The CDR3 length is 15 residues. DNA for the CDR3: TGTGCCAGCAGCTTCGGACAGATTGGGAATGAAAAACTGTTTTTT. Its translation is CASSFGQIGNEKLFF.